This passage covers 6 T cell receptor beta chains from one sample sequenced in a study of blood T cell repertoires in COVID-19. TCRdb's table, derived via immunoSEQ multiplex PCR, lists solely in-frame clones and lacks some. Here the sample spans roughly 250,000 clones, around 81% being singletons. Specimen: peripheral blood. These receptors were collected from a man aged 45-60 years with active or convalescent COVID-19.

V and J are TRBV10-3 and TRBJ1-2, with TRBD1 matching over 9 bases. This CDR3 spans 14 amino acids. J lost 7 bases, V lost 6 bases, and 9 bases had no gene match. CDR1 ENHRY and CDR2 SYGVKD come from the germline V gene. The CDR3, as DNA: TGTGCCATCAGACCGGGACAGGGAGTACTTGGCTACACCTTC. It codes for CAIRPGQGVLGYTF.

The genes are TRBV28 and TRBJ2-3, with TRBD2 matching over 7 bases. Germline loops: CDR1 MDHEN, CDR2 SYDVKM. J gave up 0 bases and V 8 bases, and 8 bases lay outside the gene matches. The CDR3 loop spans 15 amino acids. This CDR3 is CASSATSPSTDTQYF. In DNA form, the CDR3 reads TGTGCCAGCTCTGCGACTAGCCCGAGCACAGATACGCAGTATTTT.

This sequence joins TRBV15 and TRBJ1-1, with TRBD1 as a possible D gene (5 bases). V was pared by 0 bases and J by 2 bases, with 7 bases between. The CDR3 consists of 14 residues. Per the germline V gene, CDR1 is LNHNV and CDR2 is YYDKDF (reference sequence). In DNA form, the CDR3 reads TGTGCCACCAGCAGAGACAGGGAAAACACTGAAGCTTTCTTT. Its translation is CATSRDRENTEAFF. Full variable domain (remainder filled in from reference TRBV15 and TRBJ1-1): DAMVIQNPRYQVTQFGKPVTLSCSQTLNHNVMYWYQQKSSQAPKLLFHYYDKDFNNEADTPDNFQSRRPNTSFCFLDIRSPGLGDTAMYLCATSRDRENTEAFFGQGTRLTVV.

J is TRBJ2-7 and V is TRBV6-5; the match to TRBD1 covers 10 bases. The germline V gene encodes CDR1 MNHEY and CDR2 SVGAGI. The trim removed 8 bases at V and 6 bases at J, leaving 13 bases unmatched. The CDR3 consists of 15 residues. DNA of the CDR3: TGTGCCAGCGGGGGGGCGACAGGGGGCAGGTCCGAGCAGTACTTC. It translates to CASGGATGGRSEQYF.

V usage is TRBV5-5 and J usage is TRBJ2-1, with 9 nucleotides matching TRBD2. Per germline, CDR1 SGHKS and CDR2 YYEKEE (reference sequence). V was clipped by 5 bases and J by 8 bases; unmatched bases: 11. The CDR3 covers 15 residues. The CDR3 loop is CASSTELAGWDEQFF. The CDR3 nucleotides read TGTGCCAGCAGTACCGAGCTAGCGGGGTGGGATGAGCAGTTCTTC.

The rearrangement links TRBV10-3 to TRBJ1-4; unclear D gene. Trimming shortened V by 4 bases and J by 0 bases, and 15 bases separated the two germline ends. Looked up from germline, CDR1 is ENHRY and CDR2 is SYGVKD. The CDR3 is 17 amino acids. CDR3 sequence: CAISAGSSHTTNEKLFF. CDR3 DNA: TGTGCCATCAGTGCCGGGTCTTCGCACACAACTAATGAAAAACTGTTTTTT.